This section outlines one TCR beta chain sequence together with its context. The data are from a study of blood T cell repertoires in COVID-19. Across the study: Donors in the United States, Italy and Spain gave samples during acute or convalescent COVID-19. The cDNA or gDNA used as material had been derived from T cells, B-cell-depleted T cells, or PBMCs.

Profiled with immunoSEQ multiplex PCR; TCRdb holds only in-frame clones, not every one. The sample comprises about 60,000 clones, 70% to 85% of which are singletons, and approximately 15% rests with the top ten. This TCR was recovered from a man between 65 and 85 years old with active COVID-19. Sample: peripheral blood.

CDR3 in amino acids: CASSIGQGGNNEQFF. The CDR3 nucleotides are TGCGCCAGCAGCATTGGACAGGGAGGGAACAATGAGCAGTTCTTC. The chain recombines TRBV5-1 with TRBJ2-1; a possible D gene is TRBD1 (8 bases). Germline CDR1 reads SGHRS; CDR2 reads YFSETQ. The length of the CDR3 is 15 residues. V was pared by 4 bases and J by 5 bases, with 16 bases between. Supplemented by reference TRBV5-1 and TRBJ2-1, the full variable domain reads KAGVTQTPRYLIKTRGQQVTLSCSPISGHRSVSWYQQTPGQGLQFLFEYFSETQRNKGNFPGRFSGRQFSNSRSEMNVSTLELGDSALYLCASSIGQGGNNEQFFGPGTRLTVL.